This TCR beta chain was identified in a study of blood T cell repertoires in COVID-19. Background on the study: The United States, Italy and Spain provided the acute and convalescent COVID-19 samples. PBMCs, B-cell-depleted T cells, or T cells were the source of the cDNA or gDNA that made up the material.

The V gene lost 5 bases and the J gene lost 2 bases, with 12 bases spanning the gap. CDR1 and CDR2 (germline): LNHDA, SQIVND (reference sequence). The CDR3 is 14 residues long. Those enrolled in Seattle joined during active infection and were followed longitudinally afterward. The sample holds one count of this clone. Other DNA sequences in the sample encode the same CDR3. Profiled with immunoSEQ multiplex PCR; TCRdb holds only in-frame clones, not every one. The sample lists about 320,000 clones; roughly nine tenths were seen once. This clonotype was obtained from a woman in her thirties with COVID-19, enrolled during active disease. The gene calls are TRBV19 and TRBJ1-1; tentatively, D is TRBD1 (6 bases). Sequenced input: peripheral blood. In nucleotides, the CDR3 is TGTGCCAGTAGTCCCCAAGGGGGAAACACTGAAGCTTTCTTT. Translated: CASSPQGGNTEAFF.